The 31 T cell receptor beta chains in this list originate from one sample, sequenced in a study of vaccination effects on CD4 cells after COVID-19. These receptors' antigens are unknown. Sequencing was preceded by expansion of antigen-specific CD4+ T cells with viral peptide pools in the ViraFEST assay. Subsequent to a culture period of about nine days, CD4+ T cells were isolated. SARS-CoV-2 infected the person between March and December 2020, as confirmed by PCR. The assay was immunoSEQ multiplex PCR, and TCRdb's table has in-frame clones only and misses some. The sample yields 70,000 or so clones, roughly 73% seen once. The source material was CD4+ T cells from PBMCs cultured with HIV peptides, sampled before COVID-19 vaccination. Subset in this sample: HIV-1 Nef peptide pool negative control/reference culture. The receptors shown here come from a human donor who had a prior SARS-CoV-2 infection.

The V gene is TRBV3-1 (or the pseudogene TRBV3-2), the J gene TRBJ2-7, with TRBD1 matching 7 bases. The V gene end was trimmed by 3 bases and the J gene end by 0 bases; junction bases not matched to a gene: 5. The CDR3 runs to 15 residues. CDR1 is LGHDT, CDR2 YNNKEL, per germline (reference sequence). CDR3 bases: TGTGCCAGCAGCCATAGGGACAGATCCTCCTACGAGCAGTACTTC. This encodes CASSHRDRSSYEQYF.

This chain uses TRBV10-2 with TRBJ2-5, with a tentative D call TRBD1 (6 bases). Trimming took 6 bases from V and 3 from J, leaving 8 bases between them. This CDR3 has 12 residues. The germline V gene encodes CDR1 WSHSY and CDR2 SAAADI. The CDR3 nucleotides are TGCGCCAGCAGGGACAGCAAAGAGACCCAGTACTTC. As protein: CASRDSKETQYF.

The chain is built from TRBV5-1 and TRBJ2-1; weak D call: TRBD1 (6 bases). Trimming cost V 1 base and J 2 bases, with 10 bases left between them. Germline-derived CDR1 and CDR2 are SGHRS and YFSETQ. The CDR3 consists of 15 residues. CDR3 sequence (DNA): TGCGCCAGCAGCTTGACGGACAGCCCCTACAATGAGCAGTTCTTC. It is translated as CASSLTDSPYNEQFF.

CDR3: CASSPTGQGKETQYF. CDR3 nucleotide sequence: TGTGCCAGCAGCCCTACGGGACAGGGAAAAGAGACCCAGTACTTC. The chain couples TRBV9 to TRBJ2-5; 9 bases are a match to TRBD1. Germline assignment: CDR1 SGDLS and CDR2 YYNGEE. The trim removed 4 bases at V and 3 bases at J, leaving 7 bases unmatched. This CDR3 spans 15 amino acids.

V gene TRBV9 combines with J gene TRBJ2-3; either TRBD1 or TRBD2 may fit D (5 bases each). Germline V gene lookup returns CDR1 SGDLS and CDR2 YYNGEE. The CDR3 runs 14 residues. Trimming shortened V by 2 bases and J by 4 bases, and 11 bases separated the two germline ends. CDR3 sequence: CASSVGGAADTQYF. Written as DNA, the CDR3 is TGTGCCAGCAGCGTTGGGGGAGCAGCAGATACGCAGTATTTT.

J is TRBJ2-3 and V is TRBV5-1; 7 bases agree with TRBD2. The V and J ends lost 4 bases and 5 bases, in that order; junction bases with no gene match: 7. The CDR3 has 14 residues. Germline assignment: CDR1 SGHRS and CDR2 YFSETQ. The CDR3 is CASSPQTGGDTQYF. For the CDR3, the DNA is TGCGCCAGCAGCCCGCAGACGGGGGGAGATACGCAGTATTTT.

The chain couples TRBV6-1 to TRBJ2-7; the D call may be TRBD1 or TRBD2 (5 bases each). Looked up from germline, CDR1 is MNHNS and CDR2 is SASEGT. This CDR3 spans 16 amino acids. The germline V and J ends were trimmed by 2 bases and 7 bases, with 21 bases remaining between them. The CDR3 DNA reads TGTGCCAGCAGTGAAAATAGTGGGACCCCCGAAGGGGAGCAGTACTTC. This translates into CASSENSGTPEGEQYF.

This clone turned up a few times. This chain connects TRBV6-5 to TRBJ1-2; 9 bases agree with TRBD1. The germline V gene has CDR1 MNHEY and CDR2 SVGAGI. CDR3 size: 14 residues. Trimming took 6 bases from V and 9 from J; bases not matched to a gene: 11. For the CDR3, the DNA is TGTGCCAGCAGACAGACTCGGGACAGGGAACGCTACACCTTC. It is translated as CASRQTRDRERYTF.

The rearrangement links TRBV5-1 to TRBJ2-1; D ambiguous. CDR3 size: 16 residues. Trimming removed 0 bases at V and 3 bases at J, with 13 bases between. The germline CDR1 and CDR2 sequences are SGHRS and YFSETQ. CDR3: CASSLDVLSVYNEQFF. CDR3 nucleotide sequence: TGCGCCAGCAGCTTGGATGTTCTCTCGGTCTACAATGAGCAGTTCTTC.

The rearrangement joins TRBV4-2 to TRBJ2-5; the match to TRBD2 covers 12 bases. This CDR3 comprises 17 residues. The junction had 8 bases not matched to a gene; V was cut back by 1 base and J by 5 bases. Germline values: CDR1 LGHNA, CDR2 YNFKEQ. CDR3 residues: CASSQVGGLAGLETQYF. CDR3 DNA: TGTGCCAGCAGCCAAGTCGGCGGACTAGCGGGACTCGAGACCCAGTACTTC.

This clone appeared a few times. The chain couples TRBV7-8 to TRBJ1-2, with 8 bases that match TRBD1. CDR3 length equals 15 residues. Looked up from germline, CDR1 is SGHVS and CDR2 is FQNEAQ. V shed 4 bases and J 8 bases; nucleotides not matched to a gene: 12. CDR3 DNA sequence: TGTGCCAGCAGCTCGATCCAGGGGGCTCTTGGAGGCTACACCTTC. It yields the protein CASSSIQGALGGYTF.

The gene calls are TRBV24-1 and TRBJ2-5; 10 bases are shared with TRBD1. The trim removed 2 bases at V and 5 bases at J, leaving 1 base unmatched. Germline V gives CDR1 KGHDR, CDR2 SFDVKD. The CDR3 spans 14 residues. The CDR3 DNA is TGTGCCACCAGTGATTCGGACAGGGGGGAGACCCAGTACTTC. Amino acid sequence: CATSDSDRGETQYF.

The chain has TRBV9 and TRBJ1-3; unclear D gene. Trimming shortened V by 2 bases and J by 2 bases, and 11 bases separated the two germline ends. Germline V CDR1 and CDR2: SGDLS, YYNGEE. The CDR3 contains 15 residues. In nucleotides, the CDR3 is TGTGCCAGCAGCGTTTTATCAACTGCTGGAAACACCATATATTTT. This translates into CASSVLSTAGNTIYF.

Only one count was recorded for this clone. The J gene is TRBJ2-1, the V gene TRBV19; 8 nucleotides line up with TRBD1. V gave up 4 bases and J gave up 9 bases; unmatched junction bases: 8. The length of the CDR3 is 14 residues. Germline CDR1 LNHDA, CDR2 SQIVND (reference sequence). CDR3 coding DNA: TGTGCCAGTAGTAGTGACAGGGGAGGTATTGAGCAGTTCTTC. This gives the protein CASSSDRGGIEQFF.

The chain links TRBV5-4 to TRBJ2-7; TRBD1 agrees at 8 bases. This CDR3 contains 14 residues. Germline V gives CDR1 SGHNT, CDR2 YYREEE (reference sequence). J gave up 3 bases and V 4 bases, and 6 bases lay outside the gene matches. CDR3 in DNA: TGTGCCAGCAGCCCTCGACAGGGGTTCTACGAGCAGTACTTC. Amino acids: CASSPRQGFYEQYF.

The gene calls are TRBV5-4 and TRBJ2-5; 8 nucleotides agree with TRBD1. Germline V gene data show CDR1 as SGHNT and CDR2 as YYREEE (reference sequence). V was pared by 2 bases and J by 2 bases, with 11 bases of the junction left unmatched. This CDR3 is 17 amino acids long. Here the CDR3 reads CASSFYLARGRQETQYF. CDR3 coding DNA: TGTGCCAGCAGCTTTTACCTGGCCAGGGGGCGACAAGAGACCCAGTACTTC.

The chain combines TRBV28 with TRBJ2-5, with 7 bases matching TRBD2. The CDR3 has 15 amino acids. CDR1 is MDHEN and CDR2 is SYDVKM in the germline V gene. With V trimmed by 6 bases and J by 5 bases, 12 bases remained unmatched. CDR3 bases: TGTGCCAGCAGCACCGTTGGGGAGGGGATGGAGACCCAGTACTTC. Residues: CASSTVGEGMETQYF.

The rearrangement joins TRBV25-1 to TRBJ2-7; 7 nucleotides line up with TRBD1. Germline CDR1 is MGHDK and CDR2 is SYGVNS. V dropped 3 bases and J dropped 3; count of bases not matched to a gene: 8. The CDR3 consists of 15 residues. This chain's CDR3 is CASSDPGQHYYEQYF. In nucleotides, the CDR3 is TGTGCCAGCAGTGATCCGGGACAGCACTACTACGAGCAGTACTTC.

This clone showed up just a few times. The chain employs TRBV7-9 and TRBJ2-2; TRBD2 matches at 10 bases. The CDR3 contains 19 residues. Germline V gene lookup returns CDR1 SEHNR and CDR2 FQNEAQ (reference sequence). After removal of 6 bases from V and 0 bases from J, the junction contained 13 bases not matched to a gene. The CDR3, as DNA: TGTGCCAGCAGAGTAGCGGGAGGTGGCGTGCGGGCGAACACCGGGGAGCTGTTTTTT. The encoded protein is CASRVAGGGVRANTGELFF.

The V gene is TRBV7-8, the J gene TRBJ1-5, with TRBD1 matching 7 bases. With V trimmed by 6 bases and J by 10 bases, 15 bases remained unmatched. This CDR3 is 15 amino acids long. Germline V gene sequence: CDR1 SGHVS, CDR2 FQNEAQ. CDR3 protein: CASRNTRDRDGPQHF. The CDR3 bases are TGTGCCAGCAGGAACACCCGAGACAGGGATGGTCCCCAGCATTTT.

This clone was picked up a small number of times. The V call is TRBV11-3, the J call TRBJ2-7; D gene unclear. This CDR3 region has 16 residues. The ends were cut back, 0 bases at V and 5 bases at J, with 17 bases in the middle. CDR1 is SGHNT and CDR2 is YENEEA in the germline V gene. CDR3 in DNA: TGTGCCAGCAGCTTAGATAAGCGAGGAGCCACGCACGAGCAGTACTTC. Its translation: CASSLDKRGATHEQYF.

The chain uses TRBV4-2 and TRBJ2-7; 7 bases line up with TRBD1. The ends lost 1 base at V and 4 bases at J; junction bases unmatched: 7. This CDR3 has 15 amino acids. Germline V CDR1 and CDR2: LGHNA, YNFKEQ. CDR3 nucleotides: TGTGCCAGCAGCCAAGTGGGCAGGGGGACGTACGAGCAGTACTTC. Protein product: CASSQVGRGTYEQYF.

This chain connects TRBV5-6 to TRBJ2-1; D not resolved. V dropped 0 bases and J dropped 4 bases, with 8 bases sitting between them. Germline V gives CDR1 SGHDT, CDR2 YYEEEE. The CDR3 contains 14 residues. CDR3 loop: CASSLGRIYNEQFF. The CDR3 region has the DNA TGTGCCAGCAGCTTGGGGCGGATATACAATGAGCAGTTCTTC.

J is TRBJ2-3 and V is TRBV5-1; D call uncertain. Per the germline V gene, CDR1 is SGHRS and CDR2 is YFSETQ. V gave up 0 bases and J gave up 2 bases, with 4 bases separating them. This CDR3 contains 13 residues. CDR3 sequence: CASSLDPTDTQYF. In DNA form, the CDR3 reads TGCGCCAGCAGCTTGGATCCCACAGATACGCAGTATTTT.

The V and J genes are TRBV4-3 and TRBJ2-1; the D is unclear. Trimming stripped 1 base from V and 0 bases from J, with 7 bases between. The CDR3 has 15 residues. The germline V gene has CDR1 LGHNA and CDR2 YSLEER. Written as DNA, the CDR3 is TGCGCCAGCAGCCAAGTACCCGGCTCCTACAATGAGCAGTTCTTC. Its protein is CASSQVPGSYNEQFF.

The CDR3: CATSDATPGQGPGYTF. The CDR3 DNA is TGTGCCACCAGTGATGCCACTCCGGGACAGGGCCCTGGCTACACCTTC. The chain is built from TRBV24-1 and TRBJ1-2; 9 bases are shared with TRBD1. J lost 7 bases, V lost 3 bases, and 11 bases had no gene match. The CDR3 is made up of 16 amino acids. In germline, CDR1 is KGHDR, CDR2 SFDVKD.

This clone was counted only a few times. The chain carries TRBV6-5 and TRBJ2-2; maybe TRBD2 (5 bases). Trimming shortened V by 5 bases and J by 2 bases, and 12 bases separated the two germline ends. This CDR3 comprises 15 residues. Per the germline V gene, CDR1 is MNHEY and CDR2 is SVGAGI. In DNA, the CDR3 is TGTGCCAGCAGTCCGAGACTACCCAACACCGGGGAGCTGTTTTTT. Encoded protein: CASSPRLPNTGELFF.

CDR3 amino acids: CASSLGGGSGYTF. Here the CDR3 DNA reads TGTGCCAGCAGCTTGGGGGGGGGCAGTGGCTACACCTTC. J is TRBJ1-2 and V is TRBV7-3; possible D gene TRBD1, 6 bases. The V and J ends lost 3 bases and 7 bases respectively, with 12 bases between them. Looked up from germline, CDR1 is SGHTA and CDR2 is FQGTGA. CDR3 length: 13 residues.

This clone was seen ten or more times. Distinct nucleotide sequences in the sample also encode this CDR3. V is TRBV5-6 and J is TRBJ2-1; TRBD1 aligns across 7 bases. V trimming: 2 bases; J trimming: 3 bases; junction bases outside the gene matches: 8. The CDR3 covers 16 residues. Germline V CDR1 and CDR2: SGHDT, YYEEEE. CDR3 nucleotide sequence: TGTGCCAGCAGCTTAACAGGGGCCAACCTCTACAATGAGCAGTTCTTC. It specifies CASSLTGANLYNEQFF. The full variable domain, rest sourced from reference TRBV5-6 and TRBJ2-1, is DAGVTQSPTHLIKTRGQQVTLRCSPKSGHDTVSWYQQALGQGPQFIFQYYEEEERQRGNFPDRFSGHQFPNYSSELNVNALLLGDSALYLCASSLTGANLYNEQFFGPGTRLTVL.

CDR3 protein: CASSKSRVEQYF. CDR3 nucleotide sequence: TGTGCCAGCAGCAAGTCCAGGGTCGAGCAGTACTTC. The chain combines TRBV3-1 (or the pseudogene TRBV3-2) with TRBJ2-7; TRBD1 is a possible D gene (5 bases). Germline V gene data show CDR1 as LGHDT and CDR2 as YNNKEL (reference sequence). Between the trimmed V and J ends, which lost 5 bases and 6 bases, there was a span of 11 bases. This CDR3 comprises 12 residues.

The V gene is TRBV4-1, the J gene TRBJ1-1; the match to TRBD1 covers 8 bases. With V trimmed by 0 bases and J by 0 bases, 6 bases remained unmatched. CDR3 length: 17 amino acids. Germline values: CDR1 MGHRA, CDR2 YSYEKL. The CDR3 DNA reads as TGCGCCAGCAGCCAAGAAGGGACAGGCGTAATGAACACTGAAGCTTTCTTT. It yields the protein CASSQEGTGVMNTEAFF.